This T cell receptor (beta chain) comes out of a study of shared clonotypes between healthy human individuals. In germline, CDR1 is SGHRS, CDR2 YFSETQ. The CDR3 length is 15 residues. Trimming took 5 bases from V and 2 from J, leaving 17 bases between them. Only in-frame clones appear in the TCRdb table, and some are missing; sequencing was by immunoSEQ multiplex PCR. This sample yields about 2.4 million clones, of which 90% to 95% are seen a single time; around 0.15% belongs to the top ten. Specimen: naive CD4+ T cells sorted from blood. Subset reported: CD45RA+ positively selected. The gene calls are TRBV5-1 and TRBJ2-7; D uncertain. The source of this sequence is a young man in good health. CDR3 DNA sequence: TGCGCCAGCAGAGTTGGAAACCCCCCCACCTACGAGCAGTACTTC. As protein: CASRVGNPPTYEQYF.